There are a few counts of the clone carrying this TCR beta chain. What it binds is not known. Some clones are missing from TCRdb's copy, which holds only in-frame ones; the method was immunoSEQ multiplex PCR. In the table there are some 8,300 clones, 75% of which are singletons. The data derive from a study of chemoradiotherapy in HPV16-positive cancers. Study at large: Two HPV16-positive patients' cells yielded candidate HPV-specific clones and common motifs.

Over chemoradiotherapy, repertoires were sampled more than once. Study results and caveats: Non-HPV-specific T cells did not expand in tumors during treatment, whereas candidate HPV-specific clones and E7-related motifs did. Better recurrence-free survival went with HPV-responsive T-cell expansion in HPV16-positive patients.

V was trimmed by 2 bases and J by 4 bases, leaving 10 bases between them. The CDR3 is 14 residues long. Germline CDR1 SGHDT, CDR2 YYEEEE. The clonotype originates from a human donor with HPV-associated anogenital cancer. The chain is built from TRBV5-6 and TRBJ2-1; D unclear. Source: tumor tissue, taken from a patient who underwent chemoradiotherapy. CDR3 in amino acids: CASSLYNGYNEQFF. The CDR3 DNA follows: TGTGCCAGCAGCTTATACAACGGATACAATGAGCAGTTCTTC.